The source of this T cell receptor (beta chain) is a study of blood T cell repertoires in COVID-19. Background on the study: The samples span acute and convalescent COVID-19 from the United States, Italy and Spain. Sources were T cells, B-cell-depleted T cells, or PBMCs; the material itself was cDNA or gDNA.

In germline, CDR1 is SGHDT, CDR2 YYEEEE. The CDR3 contains 13 residues. Trimming pared 4 bases from V and 9 bases from J, leaving 17 bases between. The protocol was immunoSEQ multiplex PCR, while the TCRdb copy is restricted to in-frame clones and leaves out a portion. The sample shows 300,000 to 400,000 clones, more than 70% of them seen only once. The chain joins TRBV5-6 to TRBJ2-7; D possibly corresponds to TRBD2 (5 bases). Material for sequencing was peripheral blood. This receptor was taken from an older woman with COVID-19, enrolled during active disease. CDR3 coding DNA: TGTGCCAGCAGCCGCCCAGAGGGCGCGGGGCAGTACTTC. This translates into CASSRPEGAGQYF.